This record covers a single TCR beta chain. Measured with immunoSEQ multiplex PCR; TCRdb has only the in-frame clones, and not every one. The sample has under 20,000 clones; more than 75% are singletons. This sample is drawn from a study of technical replicates of blood from several donors. The V end was cut by 5 bases, the J end by 0 bases, with 14 bases between. In germline, CDR1 is LNHDA, CDR2 SQIVND (reference sequence). CDR3 length: 16 amino acids. The sequence derives from a human donor in good health. Sequenced: PBMCs. The chain recombines TRBV19 with TRBJ1-5; possible D gene TRBD1, 6 bases. In DNA form, the CDR3 reads TGTGCCAGTAGTCCAACCGCAGGGGATAGCAATCAGCCCCAGCATTTT. Protein sequence: CASSPTAGDSNQPQHF.